A selection of T cell receptor beta chains follows, all from one sample in a study of blood T cell repertoires in COVID-19. Assay used: immunoSEQ multiplex PCR; TCRdb lists only in-frame clones, some missing. Of 30,000 or so clones detected, roughly four fifths appear once; the ten largest clones hold under 50%. The material sequenced was peripheral blood. These TCRs come from a man older than 75 with active or convalescent COVID-19. The CDR3 runs from the conserved cysteine through the conserved F or W. The D gene is left open where the match is weak. Clone size is stated in some rows and not others, as once, few, many or a class when expanded.

clone size	V gene	J gene	D gene	CDR3 protein	CDR3 DNA
few	TRBV6-5	TRBJ1-5	.	CASSLGTLGPQHF	TGTGCCAGCAGTTTGGGGACTCTAGGGCCCCAGCATTTT
.	TRBV7-8	TRBJ1-2	.	CASREGLSGYTF	TGTGCCAGCAGGGAGGGGCTGAGTGGCTACACCTTC
.	TRBV18	TRBJ2-5	TRBD2	CASSRDYQETQYF	TGTGCCAGCTCACGGGACTATCAAGAGACCCAGTACTTC
once	TRBV28	TRBJ2-3	TRBD2	CASSSPGLEIGDTQYF	TGTGCCAGCAGTTCCCCGGGACTAGAGATCGGAGATACGCAGTATTTT
.	TRBV27	TRBJ2-1	TRBD2	CASSITSGRAMSYNEQFF	TGTGCCAGCAGTATTACTAGCGGGAGGGCCATGTCCTACAATGAGCAGTTCTTC
.	TRBV28	TRBJ1-2	TRBD1	CASSGASDRGYGYTF	TGTGCCAGCAGTGGGGCCTCCGACAGGGGCTATGGCTACACCTTC
.	TRBV6-1	TRBJ2-7	TRBD2	CASSDPAGGRYEQYF	TGTGCCAGCAGTGATCCAGCGGGAGGGCGGTACGAGCAGTACTTC
.	TRBV5-6	TRBJ2-3	.	CASSLRGTDTQYF	TGTGCCAGCAGCTTGCGCGGCACAGATACGCAGTATTTT
once	TRBV7-2	TRBJ2-6	.	CASSLVGSGANVLTF	TGTGCCAGCAGCTTAGTCGGCTCTGGGGCCAACGTCCTGACTTTC
.	TRBV3-1/TRBV3-2	TRBJ1-4	.	CASSQVSEGEKLFF	TGTGCCAGCAGCCAAGTTAGCGAAGGTGAAAAACTGTTTTTT
.	TRBV19	TRBJ2-2	.	CASSIFLAQNTGELFF	TGTGCCAGTAGTATTTTCTTGGCCCAGAACACCGGGGAGCTGTTTTTT
.	TRBV5-6	TRBJ2-5	TRBD2	CASSLLAGARGYF	TGTGCCAGCAGCTTACTAGCGGGAGCTAGGGGGTACTTC
.	TRBV6-6	TRBJ2-1	TRBD2	CASRSTSGSEDEQFF	TGTGCCAGCAGATCCACTAGCGGGAGCGAGGATGAGCAGTTCTTC
.	TRBV6-5	TRBJ2-5	TRBD1	CASSYTGGRETQYF	TGTGCCAGCAGTTACACAGGGGGCAGAGAGACCCAGTACTTC
.	TRBV25-1	TRBJ2-5	TRBD2	CASSDPSVAGERETQYF	TGTGCCAGCAGTGACCCCTCGGTAGCGGGAGAGCGAGAGACCCAGTACTTC
.	TRBV29-1	TRBJ1-5	TRBD1	CSVEGTANQPQHF	TGCAGCGTTGAGGGGACAGCAAATCAGCCCCAGCATTTT
.	TRBV5-4	TRBJ1-2	TRBD1	CATKSRDSYGYTF	TGTGCCACTAAGTCCCGGGACAGCTATGGCTACACCTTC
.	TRBV11-3	TRBJ2-3	.	CASSLLGEGDTQYF	TGTGCCAGCAGCTTACTAGGAGAGGGAGATACGCAGTATTTT
.	TRBV2	TRBJ2-7	.	CASDTPTYEQYF	TGTGCCAGTGACACACCGACCTACGAGCAGTACTTC
.	TRBV6-1	TRBJ2-1	TRBD2	CASSEEHGRANNEQFF	TGTGCCAGCAGTGAAGAACACGGGAGGGCCAACAATGAGCAGTTCTTC
.	TRBV24-1	TRBJ2-2	.	CATSALSRGGELFF	TGTGCCACCAGTGCCCTATCCAGGGGCGGGGAGCTGTTTTTT
.	TRBV6-2/TRBV6-3	TRBJ2-2	.	CASSRRDGRIPNTGELFF	TGTGCCAGCAGCCGTCGCGATGGGAGGATCCCGAACACCGGGGAGCTGTTTTTT
.	TRBV18	TRBJ2-7	.	CASSPGGDEQYF	TGTGCCAGCTCACCAGGAGGGGATGAGCAGTACTTC
.	TRBV10-3	TRBJ1-2	.	CAISESMKSGGYTF	TGTGCCATCAGTGAGTCTATGAAATCGGGGGGCTACACCTTC
.	TRBV7-9	TRBJ2-5	.	CASSSPPPGNQYF	TGTGCCAGCAGCTCGCCCCCTCCAGGGAACCAGTACTTC
.	TRBV3-1/TRBV3-2	TRBJ2-1	TRBD2	CASSQDWGGSSYNEQFF	TGTGCCAGCAGCCAAGATTGGGGAGGGAGCTCCTACAATGAGCAGTTCTTC
.	TRBV27	TRBJ1-2	TRBD1	CASSAQQGASGYTF	TGTGCCAGCAGTGCACAACAGGGGGCGAGTGGCTACACCTTC
once	TRBV4-3	TRBJ2-7	.	CASSQDTRYEQYF	TGCGCCAGCAGCCAAGATACACGCTACGAGCAGTACTTC
.	TRBV29-1	TRBJ2-7	TRBD1	CSVASGTGPHEQYF	TGCAGCGTTGCATCCGGGACAGGGCCCCACGAGCAGTACTTC
few	TRBV5-1	TRBJ2-5	TRBD2	CASSPSGGRQETQYF	TGCGCCAGCAGCCCTAGCGGGGGTAGACAAGAGACCCAGTACTTC
few	TRBV5-1	TRBJ2-2	TRBD1	CASSLKAPGGTGELFF	TGCGCCAGCAGCTTGAAAGCGCCAGGGGGCACCGGGGAGCTGTTTTTT
few	TRBV2	TRBJ1-6	.	CASSSQDSPLHF	TGTGCCAGCAGTTCACAGGATTCACCCCTCCACTTT
.	TRBV9	TRBJ2-1	TRBD1	CASSVGPGTGGGEQFF	TGTGCCAGCAGCGTAGGACCCGGGACAGGGGGTGGTGAGCAGTTCTTC
.	TRBV11-2	TRBJ2-1	TRBD2	CASSSRLANEQFF	TGTGCCAGCAGCTCGCGACTAGCCAATGAGCAGTTCTTC
.	TRBV6-5	TRBJ1-2	.	CASSYSAGMYGYTF	TGTGCCAGCAGTTACTCAGCAGGGATGTATGGCTACACCTTC
.	TRBV7-9	TRBJ1-2	.	CASSLGPPRDYGYTF	TGTGCCAGCAGCTTGGGGCCACCCAGAGATTATGGCTACACCTTC
once	TRBV2	TRBJ2-3	TRBD1	CASRRPQGVSDTQYF	TGTGCCAGCAGGCGTCCACAGGGGGTCTCAGATACGCAGTATTTT
.	TRBV6-5	TRBJ1-1	.	CASSYSGGFNTEAFF	TGTGCCAGCAGTTACTCGGGGGGATTCAACACTGAAGCTTTCTTT
.	TRBV6-1	TRBJ1-1	.	CASSEGTASEAFF	TGTGCCAGCAGTGAAGGGACAGCAAGTGAAGCTTTCTTT
.	TRBV5-4	TRBJ2-3	TRBD2	CASSLTGGSKLRGDTQYF	TGTGCCAGCAGCTTGACGGGGGGATCGAAACTGAGAGGAGATACGCAGTATTTT
.	TRBV19	TRBJ1-3	.	CASSIVGGGSGNTIYF	TGTGCCAGTAGTATAGTCGGCGGAGGATCTGGAAACACCATATATTTT
.	TRBV6-5	TRBJ1-1	.	CASSTWRGLNTEAFF	TGTGCCAGCAGTACCTGGAGAGGGTTGAACACTGAAGCTTTCTTT
.	TRBV28	TRBJ1-5	.	CASSLLVASNQPQHF	TGTGCCAGCAGTTTATTGGTGGCTAGCAATCAGCCCCAGCATTTT
.	TRBV3-1/TRBV3-2	TRBJ2-3	TRBD2	CASSLRGAGEGDTQYF	TGTGCCAGCAGCCTCAGGGGAGCGGGAGAGGGAGATACGCAGTATTTT
.	TRBV19	TRBJ1-5	TRBD1	CASSTPGTGFVQPQHF	TGTGCCAGTAGTACGCCCGGGACAGGGTTTGTCCAGCCCCAGCATTTT
.	TRBV19	TRBJ2-7	TRBD2	CASRNVAGGPWEQYF	TGTGCCAGTAGGAACGTAGCGGGAGGGCCATGGGAGCAGTACTTC
.	TRBV5-1	TRBJ2-4	TRBD1	CASSQGQPNNIQYF	TGCGCCAGCAGCCAGGGACAGCCCAATAACATTCAGTACTTC
.	TRBV18	TRBJ2-5	TRBD2	CASSLAGAGQETQYF	TGTGCCAGCTCACTAGCGGGAGCGGGGCAAGAGACCCAGTACTTC
.	TRBV19	TRBJ2-7	TRBD1	CASSASTGVGYEQYF	TGTGCCAGTAGTGCCTCGACAGGGGTAGGATACGAGCAGTACTTC
once	TRBV28	TRBJ2-2	.	CAAGSIAGTGELFF	TGTGCCGCCGGGTCAATAGCCGGCACCGGGGAGCTGTTTTTT
.	TRBV24-1	TRBJ1-2	.	CATSDLPGRGYTF	TGTGCCACCAGTGATTTACCGGGTCGAGGCTACACCTTC
.	TRBV7-3	TRBJ2-3	.	CASSLFGVGTDTQYF	TGTGCCAGCAGCTTATTCGGGGTCGGGACAGATACGCAGTATTTT
.	TRBV5-1	TRBJ2-3	TRBD2	CASSSRGSGVSDTQYF	TGCGCCAGCAGCTCCCGAGGCAGCGGGGTCTCAGATACGCAGTATTTT
.	TRBV5-1	TRBJ2-1	.	CASSFMSFDEQFF	TGCGCCAGCAGCTTCATGAGTTTCGATGAGCAGTTCTTC